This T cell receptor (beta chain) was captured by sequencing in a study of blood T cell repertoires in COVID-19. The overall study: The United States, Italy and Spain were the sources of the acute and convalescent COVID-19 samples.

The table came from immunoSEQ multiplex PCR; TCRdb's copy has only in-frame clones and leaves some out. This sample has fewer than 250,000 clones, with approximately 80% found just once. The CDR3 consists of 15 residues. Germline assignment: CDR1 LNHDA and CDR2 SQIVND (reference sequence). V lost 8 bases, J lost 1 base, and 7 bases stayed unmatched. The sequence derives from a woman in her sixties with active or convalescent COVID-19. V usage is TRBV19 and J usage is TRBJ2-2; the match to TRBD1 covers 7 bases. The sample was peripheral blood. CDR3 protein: CASFSGTVNTGELFF. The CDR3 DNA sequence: TGTGCCAGTTTCTCCGGGACAGTGAACACCGGGGAGCTGTTTTTT.